A single sample gave rise to the 12 T cell receptor beta chains below, sequenced in a study of OX40 agonist ivuxolimab in advanced cancers. TCRdb keeps only in-frame clones here, not all; method: immunoSEQ multiplex PCR. The data contain 35,000 to 40,000 clones, around 82% of them singletons. The sequencing here drew on CD4+ or CD8+ T cells sorted from blood, taken in a trial of the OX40 agonist ivuxolimab. These TCRs come from an adult with an advanced solid tumor such as melanoma, head and neck, liver or kidney cancer.

A few counts support this clone. The chain has TRBV30 and TRBJ1-1; 10 nucleotides match TRBD1. CDR1 and CDR2 from the germline V gene are GTSNPN and SVGIG (reference sequence). Trimming at V came to 4 bases and at J to 5 bases, leaving 10 bases not matched to a gene. The CDR3 loop spans 15 amino acids. The CDR3 coding sequence is TGTGCCTGGAATTTGAGGGACAGGGGCGGTACTGAAGCTTTCTTT. Translating gives CAWNLRDRGGTEAFF.

The chain employs TRBV7-8 and TRBJ1-3; D gene uncertain. CDR1 is SGHVS and CDR2 is FQNEAQ in the germline V gene. V lost 4 bases, J lost 4 bases, and 17 bases lay in between. This CDR3 spans 16 amino acids. The CDR3 protein is CASSSRHATYGNTIYF. CDR3 bases: TGTGCCAGCAGCTCTCGACACGCTACCTACGGAAACACCATATATTTT.

This chain uses TRBV18 with TRBJ1-3; D not certain. This CDR3 comprises 15 residues. Germline V gene lookup returns CDR1 KGHSH and CDR2 LQKENI. V lost 0 bases and J 7 bases, leaving 13 bases between the germline ends. This CDR3 is CASSPPSGRGNTIYF. The DNA for the CDR3 is TGTGCCAGCTCACCACCATCGGGGAGAGGGAACACCATATATTTT.

The chain is built from TRBV7-6 and TRBJ2-2, with D possibly being TRBD1 (6 bases). Germline CDR1 is SGHVS and CDR2 is FNYEAQ. V gave up 4 bases and J gave up 1 base, with 16 bases separating them. The CDR3 is 17 residues long. CDR3 in amino acids: CASSSLLTGENTGELFF. As DNA, the CDR3 is TGTGCCAGCAGCTCTCTCTTGACAGGCGAGAACACCGGGGAGCTGTTTTTT.

The chain uses TRBV4-1 and TRBJ1-1; a weak D match, TRBD1 (6 bases). Germline assignment: CDR1 MGHRA and CDR2 YSYEKL. The ends were cut back, 6 bases at V and 5 bases at J, with 16 bases in the middle. The CDR3 consists of 14 residues. The CDR3 reads CASRNRALGTEAFF. DNA of the CDR3: TGCGCCAGCAGGAACAGGGCGTTGGGGACTGAAGCTTTCTTT.

This chain uses TRBV6-1 with TRBJ2-3; possible D gene TRBD1, 6 bases. V shed 6 bases and J shed 1 base, with 14 bases lying between them. Looked up from germline, CDR1 is MNHNS and CDR2 is SASEGT. The CDR3 has 15 residues. CDR3 sequence: CASRTRDIGTDTQYF. CDR3 nucleotides: TGTGCCAGCAGGACCCGGGACATTGGCACAGATACGCAGTATTTT.

The chain recombines TRBV27 with TRBJ2-7; 7 positions match TRBD1. Losses at the gene ends were 5 bases for V and 4 bases for J; bases not matched to a gene: 17. This CDR3 region has 17 residues. Germline assignment: CDR1 MNHEY and CDR2 SMNVEV (reference sequence). Here the CDR3 DNA reads TGTGCCAGCAGTCCACGGACAGGTTTTCGACAACTATACGAGCAGTACTTC. It specifies CASSPRTGFRQLYEQYF.

The chain employs TRBV7-2 and TRBJ2-7; TRBD1 aligns across 8 bases. CDR3 size: 15 residues. Germline values: CDR1 SGHTA, CDR2 FQGNSA. The ends lost 5 bases at V and 3 bases at J; junction bases unmatched: 9. CDR3 in DNA: TGTGCCAGCAGCACTTGGACAGGGCCCTTCTACGAGCAGTACTTC. It encodes CASSTWTGPFYEQYF.

This clone turned up a few times. The CDR3, as DNA: TGTGCCAGCACCGAGGGAGTAACCGGGCTCTTGGGCTACACCTTC. This translates into CASTEGVTGLLGYTF. J is TRBJ1-2 and V is TRBV28; D call uncertain. Germline assignment: CDR1 MDHEN and CDR2 SYDVKM. The CDR3 covers 15 residues. V was cut by 7 bases and J by 8 bases, with 23 bases left in between.

The chain combines TRBV27 with TRBJ2-7; no definite D call. The ends were cut back, 2 bases at V and 0 bases at J, with 8 bases in the middle. The CDR3 is 14 residues long. Germline values: CDR1 MNHEY, CDR2 SMNVEV (reference sequence). The CDR3 DNA reads as TGTGCCAGCAGTTTAGGGCAGATCTCCTACGAGCAGTACTTC. It yields the protein CASSLGQISYEQYF.

This sequence joins TRBV18 and TRBJ1-1, with a weak D call TRBD1 (6 bases). The CDR3 has 14 residues. Trimming stripped 1 base from V and 1 base from J, with 7 bases between. Germline-derived CDR1 and CDR2 are KGHSH and LQKENI. The chain's CDR3 is CASSPRQANTEAFF. The CDR3 nucleotides are TGTGCCAGCTCACCACGACAGGCGAACACTGAAGCTTTCTTT.

The J gene is TRBJ2-6, the V gene TRBV7-9; TRBD1 is a possible D gene (6 bases). Germline CDR1 SEHNR, CDR2 FQNEAQ (reference sequence). The germline V and J ends were trimmed by 6 bases and 1 base, with 10 bases remaining between them. There are 15 residues in the CDR3. The CDR3 DNA follows: TGTGCCAGCAGTTTGGGGGCTTCTGGGGCCAACGTCCTGACTTTC. Translated, it gives CASSLGASGANVLTF.